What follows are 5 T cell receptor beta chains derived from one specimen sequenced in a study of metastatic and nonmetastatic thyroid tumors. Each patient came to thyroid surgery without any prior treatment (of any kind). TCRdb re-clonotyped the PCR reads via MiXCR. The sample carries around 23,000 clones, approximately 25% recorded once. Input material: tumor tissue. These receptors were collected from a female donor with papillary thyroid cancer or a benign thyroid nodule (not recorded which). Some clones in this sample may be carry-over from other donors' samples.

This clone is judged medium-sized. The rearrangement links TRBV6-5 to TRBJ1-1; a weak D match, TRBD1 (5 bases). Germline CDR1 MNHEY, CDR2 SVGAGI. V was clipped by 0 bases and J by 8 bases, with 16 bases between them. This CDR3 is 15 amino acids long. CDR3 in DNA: TGTGCCAGCAGTTACTCGATGAGGGGTGGCTGGGAAGCTTTCTTT. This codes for CASSYSMRGGWEAFF.

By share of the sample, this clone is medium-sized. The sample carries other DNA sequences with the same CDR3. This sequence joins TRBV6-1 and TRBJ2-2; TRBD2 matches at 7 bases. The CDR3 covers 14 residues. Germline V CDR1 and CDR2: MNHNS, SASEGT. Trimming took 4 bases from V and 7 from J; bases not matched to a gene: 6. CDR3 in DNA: TGTGCCAGCAGTGGCAGGGAGGGGAGCGGGGAGCTGTTTTTT. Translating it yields CASSGREGSGELFF.

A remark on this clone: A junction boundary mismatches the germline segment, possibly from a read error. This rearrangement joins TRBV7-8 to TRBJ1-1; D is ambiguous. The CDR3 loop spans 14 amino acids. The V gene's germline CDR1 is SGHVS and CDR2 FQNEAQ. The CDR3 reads CASSPTYGHAEDFF. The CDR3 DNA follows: TGTGCCAGCAGCCCAACTTATGGGCACGCTGAAGATTTCTTT.

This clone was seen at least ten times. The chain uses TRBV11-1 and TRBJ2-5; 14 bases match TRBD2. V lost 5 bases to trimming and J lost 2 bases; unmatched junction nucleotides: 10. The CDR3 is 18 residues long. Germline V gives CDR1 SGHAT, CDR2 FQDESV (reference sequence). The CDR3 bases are TGTGCCAGCAGCCTGAGGGGACTAGCGGGGGACGGTCAAGAGACCCAGTACTTC. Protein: CASSLRGLAGDGQETQYF.

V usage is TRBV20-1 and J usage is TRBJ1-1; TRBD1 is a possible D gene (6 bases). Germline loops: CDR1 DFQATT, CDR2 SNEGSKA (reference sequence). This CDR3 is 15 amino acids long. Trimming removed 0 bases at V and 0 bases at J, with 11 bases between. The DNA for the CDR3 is TGCAGTGCTAGAGACGGGACAAGCCTGAACACTGAAGCTTTCTTT. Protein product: CSARDGTSLNTEAFF.